Listed here are 16 T cell receptor beta chains from one sample, sequenced in a study of neurological immune-mediated disorders. TCRdb itself ran the 5' RACE reads through MiXCR, one entry per CDR3 protein. The repertoire consists of 54,000 or so distinct CDR3 sequences, with roughly 3.5% occurring once and the leading ten covering approximately 3.4%. Sequenced input: PBMCs. Every receptor here comes from a young woman with multiple sclerosis.

Ten or more counts support this clonotype. The J gene is TRBJ2-4, the V gene TRBV7-2, with TRBD2 matching over 10 bases. Trimming at V came to 6 bases and at J to 15 bases, leaving 11 bases not matched to a gene. The CDR3 length is 13 residues. CDR1 and CDR2 (germline): SGHTA, FQGNSA. The CDR3 bases are TGTGCCAGCAGTTTTGGACAAAGCGGGAGGGTGTACTTC. This codes for CASSFGQSGRVYF.

The table lists this clonotype with many counts. The CDR3 sequence is CASSARVSSNQPQHF. CDR3 in DNA: TGTGCCAGCAGCGCCAGGGTTTCCAGCAATCAGCCCCAGCATTTT. This chain joins TRBV5-6 and TRBJ1-5; weak D call: TRBD1 (5 bases). V was pared by 4 bases and J by 1 base, with 12 bases between. The CDR3 is 15 residues long. CDR1 is SGHDT, CDR2 YYEEEE, per germline. Based on the CDR3 plus reference TRBV5-6 and TRBJ1-5, the full variable domain is DAGVTQSPTHLIKTRGQQVTLRCSPKSGHDTVSWYQQALGQGPQFIFQYYEEEERQRGNFPDRFSGHQFPNYSSELNVNALLLGDSALYLCASSARVSSNQPQHFGDGTRLSIL.

There are many counts of this clonotype. The rearrangement uses TRBV20-1 and TRBJ2-3, with TRBD1 as a possible D gene (6 bases). V shed 5 bases and J shed 2 bases, with 17 bases lying between them. The CDR3 is 15 amino acids. The germline V gene has CDR1 DFQATT and CDR2 SNEGSKA (reference sequence). CDR3 in DNA: TGCAGTGCTGGGCCGAACAGGGATCCCACAGATACGCAGTATTTT. This translates into CSAGPNRDPTDTQYF.

This clonotype was observed at least ten times. The chain joins TRBV5-1 to TRBJ2-3, with 12 bases matching TRBD2. Trimming took 3 bases from V and 1 from J; bases not matched to a gene: 9. The CDR3 runs 18 residues. Germline V gene sequence: CDR1 SGHRS, CDR2 YFSETQ. This CDR3 is CASSSPGLAGIRTDTQYF. The CDR3 bases are TGCGCCAGCAGCTCTCCGGGACTAGCGGGCATACGCACAGATACGCAGTATTTT.

This clonotype occurred many times. V usage is TRBV12-3 or TRBV12-4 and J usage is TRBJ2-5; TRBD1 agrees at 8 bases. The CDR3 loop spans 13 amino acids. Unmatched junction bases numbered 7, after V lost 9 bases and J lost 4 bases. DNA of the CDR3: TGTGCCAGTAGCAGGGGGCGCGTAGAGACCCAGTACTTC. This translates into CASSRGRVETQYF.

This clonotype was counted between two and nine times. The chain combines TRBV9 with TRBJ2-3; either TRBD1 or TRBD2 may fit D (5 bases each). The germline V and J ends were trimmed by 4 bases and 2 bases, with 8 bases remaining between them. Germline assignment: CDR1 SGDLS and CDR2 YYNGEE. This CDR3 comprises 13 residues. CDR3 nucleotides: TGTGCCAGCAGCCCGGGGACCACAGATACGCAGTATTTT. This encodes CASSPGTTDTQYF.

This clonotype has a count of ten or more. This rearrangement joins TRBV5-1 to TRBJ2-7, with D unclear. The length of the CDR3 is 12 residues. Trimming cost V 4 bases and J 3 bases, with 8 bases left between them. CDR1 and CDR2 (germline): SGHRS, YFSETQ. The CDR3, as DNA: TGCGCCAGCAGCCCGAGTGACTACGAGCAGTACTTC. This codes for CASSPSDYEQYF.

This clonotype was counted many times. The J gene is TRBJ1-4, the V gene TRBV18, with no clear D. With 2 bases removed from V and 5 bases from J, the gap between germline ends came to 0 bases. CDR3 length: 11 amino acids. The germline CDR1 and CDR2 sequences are KGHSH and LQKENI. The CDR3 DNA is TGTGCCAGCTCACCAAATGAAAAACTGTTTTTT. Residues: CASSPNEKLFF.

This clonotype was picked up many times. The chain couples TRBV7-6 to TRBJ2-5; no clear D gene. Germline V gives CDR1 SGHVS, CDR2 FNYEAQ. This CDR3 is built from 16 residues. V was pared by 1 base and J by 1 base, with 13 bases between. The CDR3 nucleotides read TGTGCCAGCAGCTTAGGGGTCCACAACGGCCAAGAGACCCAGTACTTC. Translating it yields CASSLGVHNGQETQYF.

This clonotype was seen many times. The chain is built from TRBV20-1 and TRBJ2-7; TRBD2 agrees at 12 bases. CDR3 length: 14 amino acids. The trim removed 6 bases at V and 5 bases at J, leaving 8 bases unmatched. Per the germline V gene, CDR1 is DFQATT and CDR2 is SNEGSKA (reference sequence). The chain's CDR3 is CSATLTSGRNEQYF. The CDR3 DNA sequence: TGCAGTGCAACCCTTACTAGCGGGAGGAACGAGCAGTACTTC.

In this sample, this clonotype turned up once. Just one base apart from a much larger clone, this may be a read error. V and J are TRBV5-1 and TRBJ2-6; D is possibly TRBD1 or TRBD2 (5 bases each). The CDR3 consists of 14 residues. Germline CDR1 is SGHRS and CDR2 is YFSETQ. The CDR3 nucleotides read TGCGCCAGCCGGGATTCCTCTGGGGCCAAAGTCCTGACTTTC. Encoded protein: CASRDSSGAKVLTF.

This clonotype was detected a few times. J is TRBJ2-3 and V is TRBV20-1; the D gene is possibly TRBD2 (7 bases). Germline V gene sequence: CDR1 DFQATT, CDR2 SNEGSKA (reference sequence). CDR3 size: 16 residues. Trimming stripped 3 bases from V and 4 bases from J, with 20 bases between. In DNA, the CDR3 is TGCAGTGCTAGCGGGAGGTCCAGGGGTACGGCAGATACGCAGTATTTT. Amino acid sequence: CSASGRSRGTADTQYF.

This clonotype showed up many times. The J gene is TRBJ2-5, the V gene TRBV5-1; D gene uncertain. This CDR3 is 14 amino acids long. The germline gives CDR1 SGHRS, CDR2 YFSETQ. Trimming left V 0 bases short and J 0 bases short, with 6 bases between. CDR3 nucleotide sequence: TGCGCCAGCAGCTTGGGGGCCTACCAAGAGACCCAGTACTTC. This codes for CASSLGAYQETQYF.

Ten or more counts support this clonotype. The J gene is TRBJ2-2, the V gene TRBV6-5, with 8 bases identical to TRBD2. Germline V lookup: CDR1 MNHEY, CDR2 SVGAGI. After removal of 4 bases from V and 6 bases from J, the junction contained 7 bases not matched to a gene. This CDR3 spans 15 amino acids. CDR3 loop: CASSLVPGLAGELFF. CDR3 coding DNA: TGTGCCAGCAGTTTAGTCCCGGGACTAGCCGGGGAGCTGTTTTTT.

This clonotype showed up many times. The chain carries TRBV20-1 and TRBJ2-1; no definite D call. CDR3 size: 12 residues. V was clipped by 5 bases and J by 6 bases, with 11 bases between them. From germline, CDR1 is DFQATT and CDR2 SNEGSKA (reference sequence). CDR3 region: CSAHVPGNEQFF. DNA for the CDR3: TGCAGTGCTCACGTCCCGGGCAATGAGCAGTTCTTC.

This clonotype was counted many times. The chain links TRBV20-1 to TRBJ2-3; no definite D call. The CDR3 covers 12 residues. Per the germline V gene, CDR1 is DFQATT and CDR2 is SNEGSKA (reference sequence). V lost 3 bases and J 11 bases, leaving 15 bases between the germline ends. In nucleotides, the CDR3 is TGCAGTGCTAGGAATCCCAATGGCGGGCAGTATTTT. Translation: CSARNPNGGQYF.